One TCR beta chain is described in this entry. The antigen is unknown. TCRdb re-analysed the RT-PCR reads in MiXCR, keeping a single row per CDR3 protein. The sample records around 200,000 distinct CDR3 sequences, about 10% being singletons. The CDR3 consists of 15 residues. Germline CDR1 reads LGHNA; CDR2 reads YNFKEQ. V shed 1 base and J 5 bases; nucleotides not matched to a gene: 5. The data stem from a study of response to subunit inactivated influenza vaccine. Notes on the study in general: Each seasonal influenza vaccination, the authors suggested, recruits few new T cells.

The sample here was non-naive T cells sorted from PBMCs, taken on the day of vaccination. The V and J genes are TRBV4-2 and TRBJ1-1, with TRBD1 identical over 9 bases. The receptor was isolated from a man over 45 who received an inactivated influenza vaccine. CDR3 loop: CASSQGDRDSTEAFF. The CDR3 DNA sequence: TGTGCCAGCAGCCAAGGGGACAGGGATTCTACTGAAGCTTTCTTT.